This T cell receptor beta chain was identified during a study of T cell responses to AZD1222 COVID-19 vaccine. Libraries were prepared by immunoSEQ multiplex PCR; TCRdb keeps only in-frame clonotypes and omits some of them. The repertoire includes under 150,000 clones, around 88% of them detected once, and over 8.5% sits in the top ten. Findings of the study overall: The donor cohort was predominantly white British with a female majority, and clonal diversity may have been underestimated.

With regard to this clone: Its matching antigen is unknown.

CDR1 and CDR2 (germline): MNHEY, SMNVEV (reference sequence). The V end lost 3 bases, the J end lost 4 bases, and 15 bases lay between the germline ends. There are 15 residues in the CDR3. The receptor comes from an adult in good health. Sequencing used peripheral blood, obtained on day 0 of AZD1222 vaccination. This chain connects TRBV27 to TRBJ1-1; TRBD1 might be the D (6 bases). For the CDR3, the DNA is TGTGCCAGCAGTTTGCGGGGGGCTTTGGGCACTGAAGCTTTCTTT. This sequence encodes CASSLRGALGTEAFF.